This TCR beta chain stems from a study of CD8+CD57+ T cells in acquired aplastic anemia. About the research overall: The DNA of sorted CD4+ and CD8+ cells averaged roughly 3.2 ug. Findings and caveats of the study: The same twenty-nine CD8+ CDR3 sequences occurred in patients and in controls.

Those patients picked for sequencing had displayed CD8+CD57+ cell expansion on flow cytometry. Every patient presented with severe acquired aplastic anemia. Prior therapy had not been administered to any patient at the time of blood sampling. This clonotype was observed a single time. The antigen remains unidentified. Researchers used genomic DNA as the template to profile TCR beta VDJ and CDR3. TCRdb redid the calling of the reads with MiXCR, one entry per CDR3 protein. Here the sample spans around 80,000 distinct CDR3 sequences, about 70% being singletons. The CDR3 spans 13 residues. Germline CDR1 is SQVTM and CDR2 is ANQGSEA. With 1 base removed from V and 5 bases from J, the gap between germline ends came to 11 bases.

The source is a human donor with aplastic anemia. Sequencing input: sorted CD4+, CD8+, or CD8+CD57+ T cells (not recorded which) from PBMCs. The chain has TRBV29-1 and TRBJ1-1; possibly TRBD1 for D (6 bases). The CDR3: CSVEAGVSTEAFF. CDR3 in DNA: TGCAGCGTTGAAGCAGGGGTATCGACTGAAGCTTTCTTT.